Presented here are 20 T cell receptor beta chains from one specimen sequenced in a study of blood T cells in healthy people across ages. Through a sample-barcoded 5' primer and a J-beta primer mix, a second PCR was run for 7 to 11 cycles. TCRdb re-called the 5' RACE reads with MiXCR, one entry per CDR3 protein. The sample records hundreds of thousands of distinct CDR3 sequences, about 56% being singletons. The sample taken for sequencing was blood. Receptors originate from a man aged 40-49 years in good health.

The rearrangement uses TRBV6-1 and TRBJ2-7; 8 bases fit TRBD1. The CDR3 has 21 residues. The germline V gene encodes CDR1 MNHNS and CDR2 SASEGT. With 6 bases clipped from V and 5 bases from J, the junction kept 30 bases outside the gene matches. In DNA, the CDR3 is TGTGCCAGCAGCAACCGCCCTCTATCAGGACAGGGACGAAATCCTTGGGACGAGCAGTACTTC. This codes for CASSNRPLSGQGRNPWDEQYF.

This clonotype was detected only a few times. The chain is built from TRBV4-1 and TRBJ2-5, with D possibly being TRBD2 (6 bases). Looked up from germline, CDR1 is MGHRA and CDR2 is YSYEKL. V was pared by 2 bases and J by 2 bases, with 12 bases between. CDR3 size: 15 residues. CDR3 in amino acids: CASSQLGLKQETQYF. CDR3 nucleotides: TGCGCCAGCAGCCAATTGGGACTCAAACAAGAGACCCAGTACTTC.

CDR3 protein: CASSRGVPPSYNEQFF. The CDR3 DNA follows: TGTGCCAGCAGCCGCGGGGTACCACCTTCGTACAATGAGCAGTTCTTC. The chain has TRBV5-4 and TRBJ2-1; weak D call: TRBD2 (6 bases). Trimming cost V 4 bases and J 4 bases, with 18 bases left between them. Germline CDR1 reads SGHNT; CDR2 reads YYREEE (reference sequence). The CDR3 is 16 residues long.

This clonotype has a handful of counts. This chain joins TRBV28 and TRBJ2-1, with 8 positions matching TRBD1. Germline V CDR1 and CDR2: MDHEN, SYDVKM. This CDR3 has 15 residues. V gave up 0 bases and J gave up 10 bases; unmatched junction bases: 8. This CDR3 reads CASSLWHRGVDEQFF. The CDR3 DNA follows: TGTGCCAGCAGTTTATGGCACAGGGGGGTTGACGAGCAGTTCTTC.

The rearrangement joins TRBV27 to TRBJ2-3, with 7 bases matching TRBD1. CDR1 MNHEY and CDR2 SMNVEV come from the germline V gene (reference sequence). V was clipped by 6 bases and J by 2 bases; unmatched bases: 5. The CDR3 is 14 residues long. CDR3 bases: TGTGCCAGCAGCTTGGACAGGACCACAGATACGCAGTATTTT. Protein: CASSLDRTTDTQYF.

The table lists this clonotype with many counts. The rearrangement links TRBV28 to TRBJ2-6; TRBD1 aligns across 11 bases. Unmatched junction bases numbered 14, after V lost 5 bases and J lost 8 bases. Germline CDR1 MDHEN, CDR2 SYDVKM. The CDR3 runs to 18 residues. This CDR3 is CASSPGQGASLGSNVLTF. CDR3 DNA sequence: TGTGCCAGCAGTCCTGGACAGGGGGCTTCTCTGGGGTCCAACGTCCTGACTTTC.

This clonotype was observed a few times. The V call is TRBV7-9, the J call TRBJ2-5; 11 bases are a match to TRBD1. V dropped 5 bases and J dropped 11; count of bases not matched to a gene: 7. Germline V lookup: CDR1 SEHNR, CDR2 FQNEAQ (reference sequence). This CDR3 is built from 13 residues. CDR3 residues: CASSHRTGGQQYF. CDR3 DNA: TGTGCCAGCAGCCATCGGACAGGGGGCCAACAGTACTTC. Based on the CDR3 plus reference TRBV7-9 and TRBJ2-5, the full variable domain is DTGVSQNPRHKITKRGQNVTFRCDPISEHNRLYWYRQTLGQGPEFLTYFQNEAQLEKSRLLSDRFSAERPKGSFSTLEIQRTEQGDSAMYLCASSHRTGGQQYFGPGTRLLVL.

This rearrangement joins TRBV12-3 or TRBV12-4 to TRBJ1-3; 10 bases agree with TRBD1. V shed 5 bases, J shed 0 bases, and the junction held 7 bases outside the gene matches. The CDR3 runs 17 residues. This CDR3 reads CASSTGQGSSSGNTIYF. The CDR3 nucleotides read TGTGCCAGCAGTACGGGACAGGGGTCCAGCTCTGGAAACACCATATATTTT.

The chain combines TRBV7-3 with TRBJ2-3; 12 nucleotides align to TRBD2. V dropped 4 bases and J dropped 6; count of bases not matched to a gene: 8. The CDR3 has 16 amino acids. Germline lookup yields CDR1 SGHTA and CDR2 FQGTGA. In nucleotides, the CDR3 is TGTGCCAGCAGCTCTCTAGCGGGGGGGCTACTTGATACGCAGTATTTT. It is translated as CASSSLAGGLLDTQYF.

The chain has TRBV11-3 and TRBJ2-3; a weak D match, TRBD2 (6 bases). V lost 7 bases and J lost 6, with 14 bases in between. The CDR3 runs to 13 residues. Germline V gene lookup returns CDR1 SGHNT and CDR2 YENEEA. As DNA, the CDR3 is TGTGCCAGCATTAGTGGCGGGACGGATACGCAGTATTTT. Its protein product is CASISGGTDTQYF.

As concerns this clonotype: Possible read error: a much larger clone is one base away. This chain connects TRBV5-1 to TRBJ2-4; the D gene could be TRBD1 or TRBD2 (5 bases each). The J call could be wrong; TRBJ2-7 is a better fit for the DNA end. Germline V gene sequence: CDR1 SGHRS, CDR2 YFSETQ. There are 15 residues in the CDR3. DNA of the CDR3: TGCGCCAGCAGCTTGGTTCAGACGGGACGGGGCGAGCAGTACTTC. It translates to CASSLVQTGRGEQYF.

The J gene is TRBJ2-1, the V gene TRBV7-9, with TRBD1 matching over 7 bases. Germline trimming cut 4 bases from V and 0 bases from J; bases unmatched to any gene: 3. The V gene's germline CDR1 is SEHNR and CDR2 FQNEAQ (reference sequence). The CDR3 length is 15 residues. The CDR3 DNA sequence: TGTGCCAGCAGCTCGGGACAGAGCTCCTACAATGAGCAGTTCTTC. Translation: CASSSGQSSYNEQFF.

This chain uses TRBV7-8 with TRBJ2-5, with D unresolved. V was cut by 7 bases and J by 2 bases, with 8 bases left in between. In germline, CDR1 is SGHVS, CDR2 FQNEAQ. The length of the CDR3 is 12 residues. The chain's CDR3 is CASNPQQETQYF. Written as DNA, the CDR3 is TGTGCCAGCAATCCTCAACAAGAGACCCAGTACTTC.

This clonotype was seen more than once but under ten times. CDR3 loop: CASSLYHVGLAIGEQFF. CDR3 sequence (DNA): TGTGCCAGCAGTTTATATCATGTTGGACTAGCTATTGGTGAGCAGTTCTTC. The J gene is TRBJ2-1, the V gene TRBV28, with 8 bases that match TRBD2. V shed 1 base and J 9 bases; nucleotides not matched to a gene: 14. This CDR3 is built from 17 residues. CDR1 is MDHEN, CDR2 SYDVKM, per germline.

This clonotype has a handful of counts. This CDR3 is CASSLGHSSDEQFF. The CDR3 DNA sequence: TGTGCCAGCAGCTTAGGTCATAGCTCAGATGAGCAGTTCTTC. The J gene is TRBJ2-1, the V gene TRBV7-2; D remains unclear. The CDR3 is 14 residues long. V shed 1 base and J shed 8 bases, with 12 bases lying between them. Germline CDR1 SGHTA, CDR2 FQGNSA.

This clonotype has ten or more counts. The DNA for the CDR3 is TGTGCCAGCAGCCAAGTTCCCCGGGAAGACCTCCACTTT. Translation: CASSQVPREDLHF. This rearrangement joins TRBV4-2 to TRBJ1-6; no firm D call. Trimming cost V 1 base and J 15 bases, with 13 bases left between them. The CDR3 totals 13 residues. The germline V gene encodes CDR1 LGHNA and CDR2 YNFKEQ.

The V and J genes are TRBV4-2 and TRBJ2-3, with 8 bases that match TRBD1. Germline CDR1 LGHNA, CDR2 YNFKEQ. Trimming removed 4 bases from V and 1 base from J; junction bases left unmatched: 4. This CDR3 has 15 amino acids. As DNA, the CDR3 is TGTGCCAGCAGCCCAGGGGGCTCTGGCACAGATACGCAGTATTTT. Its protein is CASSPGGSGTDTQYF.

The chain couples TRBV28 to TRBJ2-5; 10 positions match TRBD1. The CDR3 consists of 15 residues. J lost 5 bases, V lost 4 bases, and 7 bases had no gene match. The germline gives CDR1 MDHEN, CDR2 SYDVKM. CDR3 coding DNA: TGTGCCAGCAGTTCCCGACAGGGGGCGGGGGAGACCCAGTACTTC. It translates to CASSSRQGAGETQYF.

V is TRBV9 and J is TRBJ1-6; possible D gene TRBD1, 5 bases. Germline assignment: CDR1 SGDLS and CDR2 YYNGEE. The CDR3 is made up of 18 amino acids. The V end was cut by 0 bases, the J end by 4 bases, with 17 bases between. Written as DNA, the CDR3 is TGTGCCAGCAGCGTAGACGGGGGGACTCCACCGTATAATTCACCCCTCCACTTT. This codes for CASSVDGGTPPYNSPLHF.

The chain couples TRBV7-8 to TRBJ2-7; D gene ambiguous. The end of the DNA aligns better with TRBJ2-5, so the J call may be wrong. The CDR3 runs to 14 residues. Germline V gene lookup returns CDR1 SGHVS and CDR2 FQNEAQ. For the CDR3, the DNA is TGTGCCAGCAGCTTAGTTTTGGGCGTGCAGACCCAGTACTTC. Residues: CASSLVLGVQTQYF.